A single T cell receptor beta chain is shown here with its context. Its target is not known. The germline V gene encodes CDR1 SGHNT and CDR2 YYREEE (reference sequence). Trimming removed 3 bases from V and 6 bases from J, with 22 bases in between. The CDR3 runs to 17 residues. This entry is derived from a study of CD4 T cells in relation to SARS-CoV-2 and coronaviruses. The wider study: Negative control cultures got HIV-1 Nef peptides or no peptide.

Produced via immunoSEQ multiplex PCR; TCRdb's table is partial and in-frame only. The sample carries some 15,000 clones, 75% to 85% recorded once. CD4+ T cells from unexposed donors were obtained before the COVID-19 pandemic (2011-2018). Isolation of CD4+ T cells took place after roughly nine days in culture. Unexposed-donor CD4+ T cells were probed with SARS-CoV-2 S/N and four cold-coronavirus spikes, cells permitting. Study conclusions and caveats: No crossreactivity against non-spike viral proteins was tested here.

The chain combines TRBV5-4 with TRBJ1-5; D is unclear. Source material: CD4+ T cells from PBMCs, cultured in vitro. The sequence came from a human donor in good health. CDR3 loop: CASSSEGLVKESQPQHF. The CDR3 nucleotides read TGTGCCAGCAGCTCAGAGGGCCTAGTCAAGGAGAGTCAGCCCCAGCATTTT.